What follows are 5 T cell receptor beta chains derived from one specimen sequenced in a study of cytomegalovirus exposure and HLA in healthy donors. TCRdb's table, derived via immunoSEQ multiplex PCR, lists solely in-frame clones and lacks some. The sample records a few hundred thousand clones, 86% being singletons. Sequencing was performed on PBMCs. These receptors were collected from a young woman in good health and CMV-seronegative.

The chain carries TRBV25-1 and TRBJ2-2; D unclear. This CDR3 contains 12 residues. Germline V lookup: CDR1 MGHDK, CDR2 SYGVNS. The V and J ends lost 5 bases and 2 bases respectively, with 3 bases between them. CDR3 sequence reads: CASSLNTGELFF. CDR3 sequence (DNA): TGTGCCAGCAGTCTAAACACCGGGGAGCTGTTTTTT.

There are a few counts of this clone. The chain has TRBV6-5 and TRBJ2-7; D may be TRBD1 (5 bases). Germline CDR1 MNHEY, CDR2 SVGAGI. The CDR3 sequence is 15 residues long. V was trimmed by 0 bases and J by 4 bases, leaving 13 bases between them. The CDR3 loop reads CASSYSMPGFYEQYF. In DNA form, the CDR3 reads TGTGCCAGCAGTTACTCGATGCCAGGGTTTTACGAGCAGTACTTC.

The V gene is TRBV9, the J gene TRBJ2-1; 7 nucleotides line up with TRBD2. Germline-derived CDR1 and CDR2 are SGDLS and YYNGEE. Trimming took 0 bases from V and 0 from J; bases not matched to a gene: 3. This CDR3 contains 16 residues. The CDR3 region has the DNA TGTGCCAGCAGCGTAGCGGGCGGGAGCTCCTACAATGAGCAGTTCTTC. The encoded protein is CASSVAGGSSYNEQFF.

The CDR3 nucleotides are TGTGCCAGCAGGGGGGGGACTAGCGGAACAGATACGCAGTATTTT. It translates to CASRGGTSGTDTQYF. The V call is TRBV5-4, the J call TRBJ2-3, with 11 bases aligning to TRBD2. This CDR3 has 15 amino acids. V shed 5 bases, J shed 3 bases, and the junction held 5 bases outside the gene matches. In germline, CDR1 is SGHNT, CDR2 YYREEE (reference sequence).

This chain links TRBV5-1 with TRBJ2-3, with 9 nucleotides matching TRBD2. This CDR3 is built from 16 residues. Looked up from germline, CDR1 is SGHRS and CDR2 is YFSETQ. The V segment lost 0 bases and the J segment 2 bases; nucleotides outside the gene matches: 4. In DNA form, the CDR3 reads TGCGCCAGCAGCTTGGCCGGGACTAGCACCACAGATACGCAGTATTTT. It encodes CASSLAGTSTTDTQYF.